Listed below are T cell receptor beta chains from one sample, sequenced in a study of HIV-infected patients and healthy controls. Each CDR3 protein is one row after TCRdb ran MiXCR on the 5' RACE reads. The table records about 17,000 distinct CDR3 sequences, roughly 15% of them present only once. Sequenced material: CD8+ T cells from blood. These receptors were collected from a human donor in good health. CDR3s include the opening cysteine and the closing phenylalanine or tryptophan. The D gene is left open where the match is weak. Clone size appears in some rows only: once, few, many, or a class for an expanded clone.

>.|TRBV7-9|.|TRBJ2-5
TGTGCCAGCCGGGACGGTCAAGAGACCCAGTACTTC
CASRDGQETQYF
>.|TRBV5-4|many|TRBJ2-1
TGTGCCAGCAGCCCCGCGGGACTTAGCTCCTACAATGAGCAGTTCTTC
CASSPAGLSSYNEQFF
>TRBD1|TRBV29-1|many|TRBJ1-2
TGCAGCGTTGAAGGAGGGACAGAAAACTATGGCTACACCTTC
CSVEGGTENYGYTF
>.|TRBV12-3/TRBV12-4|.|TRBJ1-2
TGTGCCAGCTTGCAGACGGGCTATGGCTACACCTTC
CASLQTGYGYTF
>.|TRBV20-1|.|TRBJ1-1
TGCAGTGCTAGCATGACCTACCTAGGCTCTGAAGCTTTCTTT
CSASMTYLGSEAFF
>.|TRBV6-1|many|TRBJ2-3
TGTGCCAGCAGTGAAGTTGGGGGAGGAACAGATACGCAGTATTTT
CASSEVGGGTDTQYF
>TRBD1|TRBV2|many|TRBJ1-2
TGTGCCAGCGAAGACGGGACAGGGTCTAACTATGGCTACACCTTC
CASEDGTGSNYGYTF
>.|TRBV2|.|TRBJ1-1
TGTGCCAGCAGTCAGGGGAACACTGAAGCTTTCTTT
CASSQGNTEAFF
>.|TRBV5-4|few|TRBJ1-1
TGTGCCAGCAGCACCGGGACGGAAGCTTTCTTT
CASSTGTEAFF
>.|TRBV6-1|few|TRBJ1-5
TGTGCCAGCAGGAGGTACGTGAGGGATACCAATCAGCCCCAGCATTTT
CASRRYVRDTNQPQHF
>.|TRBV13|many|TRBJ1-2
TGTGCCAGCAGCTTAGGGGGCGGGGGCCGGGCGTATGGCTACACCTTC
CASSLGGGGRAYGYTF
>.|TRBV3-1|medium-sized|TRBJ2-7
TGTGCCAGCAGGAAAGGGGGGGAGCCCTTCGAGCAGTACTTC
CASRKGGEPFEQYF
>.|TRBV13|.|TRBJ2-1
TGTGCCAGCATAATGTACGGAAACAATGAGCAGTTCTTC
CASIMYGNNEQFF
>.|TRBV2|many|TRBJ2-7
TGTGCCAGCAGTGAAGCTTCCGGGACACCGACTTGGGAGCAGTACTTC
CASSEASGTPTWEQYF
>.|TRBV27|many|TRBJ1-2
TGTGCCAGCCGTCTCCTTGGGGGTCCGCAGGGGTCCCTTAACTATGGCTACACCTTC
CASRLLGGPQGSLNYGYTF
>.|TRBV4-3|many|TRBJ2-3
TGCGCCAGCAGCCGCATATGGGGACAAACCGGGATGGAAATGACTAACACAGATACGCAGTATTTT
CASSRIWGQTGMEMTNTDTQYF
>.|TRBV4-3|many|TRBJ2-1
TGCGCCAGCAGCCAAGAAATTCCAGGGGTCAGGAGCTCCTACAATGAGCAGTTCTTC
CASSQEIPGVRSSYNEQFF